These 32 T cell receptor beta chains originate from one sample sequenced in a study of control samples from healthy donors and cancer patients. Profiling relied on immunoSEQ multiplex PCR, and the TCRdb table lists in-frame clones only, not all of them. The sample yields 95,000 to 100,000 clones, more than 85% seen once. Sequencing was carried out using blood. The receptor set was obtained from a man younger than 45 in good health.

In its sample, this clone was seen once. The CDR3 DNA reads TGTGCCAGCAGCCTAAAGGGAAGCTCCTATAATTCACCCCTCCACTTT. Protein product: CASSLKGSSYNSPLHF. The chain employs TRBV7-9 and TRBJ1-6; D is ambiguous. The germline V and J ends were trimmed by 5 bases and 0 bases, with 11 bases remaining between them. The CDR3 is 16 residues long. The germline V gene encodes CDR1 SEHNR and CDR2 FQNEAQ (reference sequence).

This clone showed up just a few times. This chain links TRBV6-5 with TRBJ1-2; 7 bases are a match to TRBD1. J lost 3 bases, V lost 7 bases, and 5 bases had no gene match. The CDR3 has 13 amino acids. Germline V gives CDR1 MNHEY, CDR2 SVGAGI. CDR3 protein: CASKNTGDYGYTF. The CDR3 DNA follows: TGTGCCAGCAAGAATACAGGGGACTATGGCTACACCTTC.

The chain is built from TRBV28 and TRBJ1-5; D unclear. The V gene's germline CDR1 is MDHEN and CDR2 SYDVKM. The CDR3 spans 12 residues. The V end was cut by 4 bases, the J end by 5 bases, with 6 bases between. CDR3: CASSYVYQPQHF. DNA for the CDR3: TGTGCCAGCAGTTACGTATATCAGCCCCAGCATTTT.

The CDR3 reads CASSLGGDNSPLHF. In DNA, the CDR3 is TGTGCCAGCAGCTTAGGGGGGGATAATTCACCCCTCCACTTT. The rearrangement joins TRBV7-2 to TRBJ1-6, with D tentatively TRBD1 (5 bases). CDR1 is SGHTA, CDR2 FQGNSA, per germline. The length of the CDR3 is 14 residues. V was pared by 1 base and J by 5 bases, with 6 bases between.

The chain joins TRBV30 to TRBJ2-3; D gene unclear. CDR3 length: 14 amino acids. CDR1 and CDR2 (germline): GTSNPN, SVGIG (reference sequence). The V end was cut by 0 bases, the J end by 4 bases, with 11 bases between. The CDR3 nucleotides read TGTGCCTGGAGTGTAGGGCAGGCAGCAGATACGCAGTATTTT. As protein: CAWSVGQAADTQYF. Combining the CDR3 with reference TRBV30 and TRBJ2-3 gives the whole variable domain SQTIHQWPATLVQPVGSPLSLECTVEGTSNPNLYWYRQAAGRGLQLLFYSVGIGQISSEVPQNLSASRPQDRQFILSSKKLLLSDSGFYLCAWSVGQAADTQYFGPGTRLTVL.

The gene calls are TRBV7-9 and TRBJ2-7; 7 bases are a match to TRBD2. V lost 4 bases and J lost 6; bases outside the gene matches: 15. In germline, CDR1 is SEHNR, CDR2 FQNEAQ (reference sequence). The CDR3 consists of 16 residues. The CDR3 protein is CASSYVPGLSPSEQYF. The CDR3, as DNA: TGTGCCAGCAGCTACGTACCGGGACTATCCCCTTCCGAGCAGTACTTC.

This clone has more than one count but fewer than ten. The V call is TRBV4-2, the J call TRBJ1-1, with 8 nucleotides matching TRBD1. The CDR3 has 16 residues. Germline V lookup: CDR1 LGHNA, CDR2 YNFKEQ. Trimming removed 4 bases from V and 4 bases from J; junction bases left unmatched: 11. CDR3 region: CASSPNDGTGGTEAFF. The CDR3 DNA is TGTGCCAGCAGCCCCAACGACGGTACAGGGGGCACTGAAGCTTTCTTT.

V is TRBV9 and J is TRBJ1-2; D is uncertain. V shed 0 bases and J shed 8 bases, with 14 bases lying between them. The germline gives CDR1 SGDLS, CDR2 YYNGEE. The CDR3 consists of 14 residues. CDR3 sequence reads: CASSVAARQVGYTF. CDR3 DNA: TGTGCCAGCAGCGTAGCGGCCAGGCAGGTCGGCTACACCTTC.

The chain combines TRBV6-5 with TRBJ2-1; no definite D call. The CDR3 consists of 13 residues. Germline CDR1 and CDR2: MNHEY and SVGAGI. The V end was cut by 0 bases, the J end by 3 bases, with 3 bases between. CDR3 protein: CASSYSFYNEQFF. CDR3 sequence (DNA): TGTGCCAGCAGTTACTCGTTCTACAATGAGCAGTTCTTC.

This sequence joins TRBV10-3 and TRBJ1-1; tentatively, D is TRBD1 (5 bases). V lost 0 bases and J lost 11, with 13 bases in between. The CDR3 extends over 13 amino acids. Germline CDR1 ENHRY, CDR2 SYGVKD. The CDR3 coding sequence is TGTGCCATCAGTGAGTCGAATGCAGGGTGGGCTTTCTTT. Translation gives CAISESNAGWAFF.

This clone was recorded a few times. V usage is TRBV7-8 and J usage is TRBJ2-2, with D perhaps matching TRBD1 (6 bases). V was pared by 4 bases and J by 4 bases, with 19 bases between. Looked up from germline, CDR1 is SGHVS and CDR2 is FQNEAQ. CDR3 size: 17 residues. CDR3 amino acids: CASSYREQGERTGELFF. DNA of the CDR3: TGTGCCAGCAGCTATCGGGAACAGGGTGAGCGCACCGGGGAGCTGTTTTTT. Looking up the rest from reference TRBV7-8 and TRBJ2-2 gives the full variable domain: GAGVSQSPRYKVAKRGQDVALRCDPISGHVSLFWYQQALGQGPEFLTYFQNEAQLDKSGLPSDRFFAERPEGSVSTLKIQRTQQEDSAVYLCASSYREQGERTGELFFGEGSRLTVL.

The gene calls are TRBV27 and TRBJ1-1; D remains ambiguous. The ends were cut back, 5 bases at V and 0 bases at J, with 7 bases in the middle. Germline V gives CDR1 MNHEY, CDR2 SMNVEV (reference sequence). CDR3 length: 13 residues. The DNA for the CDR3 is TGTGCCAGCAGTGTGGACGTGAACACTGAAGCTTTCTTT. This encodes CASSVDVNTEAFF.

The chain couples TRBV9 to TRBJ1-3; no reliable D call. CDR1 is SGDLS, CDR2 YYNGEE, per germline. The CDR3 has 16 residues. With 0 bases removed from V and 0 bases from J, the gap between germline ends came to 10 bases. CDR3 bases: TGTGCCAGCAGCGTAGCTCTGAAGAGCTCTGGAAACACCATATATTTT. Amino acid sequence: CASSVALKSSGNTIYF.

DNA for the CDR3: TGCAGCGTTGACGAATCGGGGGACACTGAAGCTTTCTTT. This encodes CSVDESGDTEAFF. This chain connects TRBV29-1 to TRBJ1-1; D possibly corresponds to TRBD1 (5 bases). The V gene lost 3 bases and the J gene lost 3 bases, with 11 bases spanning the gap. The CDR3 runs to 13 residues. CDR1 is SQVTM, CDR2 ANQGSEA, per germline.

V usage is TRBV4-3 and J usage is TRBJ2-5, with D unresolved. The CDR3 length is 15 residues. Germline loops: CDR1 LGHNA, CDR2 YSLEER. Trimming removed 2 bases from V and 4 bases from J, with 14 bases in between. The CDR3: CASSQKPTPAETQYF. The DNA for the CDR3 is TGCGCCAGCAGCCAAAAACCCACACCGGCAGAGACCCAGTACTTC.

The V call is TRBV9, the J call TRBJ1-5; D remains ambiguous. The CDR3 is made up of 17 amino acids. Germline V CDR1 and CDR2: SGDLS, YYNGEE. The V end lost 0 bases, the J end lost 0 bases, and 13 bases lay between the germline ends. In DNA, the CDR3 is TGTGCCAGCAGCGTAGCATCGGCACCCAATAGCAATCAGCCCCAGCATTTT. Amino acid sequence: CASSVASAPNSNQPQHF.

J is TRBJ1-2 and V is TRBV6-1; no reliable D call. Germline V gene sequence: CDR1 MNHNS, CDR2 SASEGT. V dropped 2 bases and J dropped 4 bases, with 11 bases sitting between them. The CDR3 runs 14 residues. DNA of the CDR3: TGTGCCAGCAGTGAACCGACTCCTATCTATGGCTACACCTTC. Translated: CASSEPTPIYGYTF.

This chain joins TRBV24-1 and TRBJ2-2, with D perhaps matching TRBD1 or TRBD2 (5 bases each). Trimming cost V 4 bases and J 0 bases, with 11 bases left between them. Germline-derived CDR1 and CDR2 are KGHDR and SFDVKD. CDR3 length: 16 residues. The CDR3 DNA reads TGTGCCACCAGTGACCGGGACGGTACGAACACCGGGGAGCTGTTTTTT. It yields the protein CATSDRDGTNTGELFF.

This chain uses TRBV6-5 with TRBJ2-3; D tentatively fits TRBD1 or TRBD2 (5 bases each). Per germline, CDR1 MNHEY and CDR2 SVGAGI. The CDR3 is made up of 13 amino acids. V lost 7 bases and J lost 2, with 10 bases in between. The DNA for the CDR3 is TGTGCCAGCAAGCGGACAACCACAGATACGCAGTATTTT. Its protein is CASKRTTTDTQYF.

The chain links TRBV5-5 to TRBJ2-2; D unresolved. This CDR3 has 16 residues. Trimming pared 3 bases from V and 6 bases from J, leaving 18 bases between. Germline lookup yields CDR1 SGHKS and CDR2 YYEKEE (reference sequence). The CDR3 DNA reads TGTGCCAGCAGCTCCGCCATATCCGCACCCGCCGGGGAGCTGTTTTTT. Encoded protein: CASSSAISAPAGELFF.

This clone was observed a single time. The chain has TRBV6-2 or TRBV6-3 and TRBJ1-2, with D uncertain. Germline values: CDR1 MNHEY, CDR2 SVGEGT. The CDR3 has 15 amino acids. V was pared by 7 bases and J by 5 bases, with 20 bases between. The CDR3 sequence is CASTPIAGRGYGYTF. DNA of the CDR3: TGTGCCAGCACCCCCATCGCAGGCCGCGGTTATGGCTACACCTTC.

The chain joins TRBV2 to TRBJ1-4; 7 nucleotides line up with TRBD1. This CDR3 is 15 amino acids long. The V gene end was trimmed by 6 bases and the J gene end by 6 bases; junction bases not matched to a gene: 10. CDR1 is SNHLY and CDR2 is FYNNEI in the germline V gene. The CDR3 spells CASRLKTGHDEKLFF. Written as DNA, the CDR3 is TGTGCCAGCAGGCTAAAGACAGGGCACGATGAAAAACTGTTTTTT.

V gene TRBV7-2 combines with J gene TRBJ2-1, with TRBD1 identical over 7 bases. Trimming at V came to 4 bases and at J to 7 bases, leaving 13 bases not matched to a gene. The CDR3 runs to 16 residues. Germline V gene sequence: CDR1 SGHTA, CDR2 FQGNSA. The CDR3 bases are TGTGCCAGCAGCTCCAGGACAGGAAGGAATGGGAATGAGCAGTTCTTC. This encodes CASSSRTGRNGNEQFF.

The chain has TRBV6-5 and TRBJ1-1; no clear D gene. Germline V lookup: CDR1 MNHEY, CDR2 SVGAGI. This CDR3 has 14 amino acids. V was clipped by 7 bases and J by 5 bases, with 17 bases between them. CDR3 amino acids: CASTEQVEGTEAFF. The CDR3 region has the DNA TGTGCCAGCACAGAGCAGGTGGAGGGAACTGAAGCTTTCTTT.

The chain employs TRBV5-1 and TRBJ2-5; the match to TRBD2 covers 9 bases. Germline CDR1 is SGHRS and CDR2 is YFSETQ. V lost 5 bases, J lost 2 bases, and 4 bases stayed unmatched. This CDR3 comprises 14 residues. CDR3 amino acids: CASRWTSVQETQYF. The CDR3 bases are TGCGCCAGCAGATGGACTAGCGTACAAGAGACCCAGTACTTC. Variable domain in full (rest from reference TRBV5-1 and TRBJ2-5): KAGVTQTPRYLIKTRGQQVTLSCSPISGHRSVSWYQQTPGQGLQFLFEYFSETQRNKGNFPGRFSGRQFSNSRSEMNVSTLELGDSALYLCASRWTSVQETQYFGPGTRLLVL.

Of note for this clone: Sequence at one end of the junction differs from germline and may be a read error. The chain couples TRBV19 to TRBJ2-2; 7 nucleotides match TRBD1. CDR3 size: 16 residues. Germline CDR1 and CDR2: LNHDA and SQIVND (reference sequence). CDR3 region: CASRIGDSANTGELFF. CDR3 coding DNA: TGTGCCAGTAGAATAGGGGACAGCGCGAACACCGGGGAGCTGTTTTTT.

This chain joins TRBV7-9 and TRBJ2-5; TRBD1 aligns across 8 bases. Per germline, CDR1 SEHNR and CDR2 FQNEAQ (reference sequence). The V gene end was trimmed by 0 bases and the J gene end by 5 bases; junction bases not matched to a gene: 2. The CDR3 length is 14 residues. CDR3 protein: CASSLAQGAETQYF. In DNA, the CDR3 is TGTGCCAGCAGCTTAGCCCAGGGGGCGGAGACCCAGTACTTC.

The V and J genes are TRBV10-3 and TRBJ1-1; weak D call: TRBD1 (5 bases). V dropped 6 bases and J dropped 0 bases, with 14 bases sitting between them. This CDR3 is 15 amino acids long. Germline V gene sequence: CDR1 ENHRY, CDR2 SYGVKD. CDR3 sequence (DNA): TGTGCCATCAGCGGTAGGGGACGGGTGAACACTGAAGCTTTCTTT. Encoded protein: CAISGRGRVNTEAFF.

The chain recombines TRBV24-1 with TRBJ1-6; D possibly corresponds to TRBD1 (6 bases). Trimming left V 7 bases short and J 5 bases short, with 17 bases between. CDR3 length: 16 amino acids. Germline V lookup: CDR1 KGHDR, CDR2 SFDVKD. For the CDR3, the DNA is TGTGCCACCAGGGGTAACGACAGGTCGAATAATTCACCCCTCCACTTT. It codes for CATRGNDRSNNSPLHF.

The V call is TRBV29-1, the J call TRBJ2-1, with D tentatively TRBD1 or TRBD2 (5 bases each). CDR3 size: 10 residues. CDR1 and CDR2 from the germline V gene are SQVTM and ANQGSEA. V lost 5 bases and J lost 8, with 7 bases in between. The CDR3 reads CSVRGDEQFF. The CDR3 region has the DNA TGCAGCGTTCGAGGGGATGAGCAGTTCTTC.

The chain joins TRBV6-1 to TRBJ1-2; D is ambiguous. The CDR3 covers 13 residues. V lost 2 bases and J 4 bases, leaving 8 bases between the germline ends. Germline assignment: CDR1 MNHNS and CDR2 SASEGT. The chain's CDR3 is CASSESGAYGYTF. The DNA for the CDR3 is TGTGCCAGCAGTGAATCGGGAGCCTATGGCTACACCTTC.

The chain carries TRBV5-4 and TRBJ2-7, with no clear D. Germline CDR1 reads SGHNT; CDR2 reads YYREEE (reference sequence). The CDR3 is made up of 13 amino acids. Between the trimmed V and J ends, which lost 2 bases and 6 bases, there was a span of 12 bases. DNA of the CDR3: TGTGCCAGCAGCTTTGGCGCCCTCGGCGAGCAGTACGTC. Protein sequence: CASSFGALGEQYV.